This TCR beta chain originates from a study of T cell repertoires in cytomegalovirus infection. For the study at large: The authors used CMV epitopes that were HLA-C-restricted (recently identified) and HLA-B-restricted (well studied). Carrying CMV and the relevant HLA type showed in public TCR beta signatures.

V trimming: 1 base; J trimming: 8 bases; junction bases outside the gene matches: 9. The length of the CDR3 is 16 residues. Germline V gene lookup returns CDR1 DFQATT and CDR2 SNEGSKA (reference sequence). This clonotype was picked up a small number of times. Antigen: not known. Each CDR3 protein is one row after TCRdb ran MiXCR on the reads. The repertoire has 680,000 or so distinct CDR3 sequences, around 31% of them found once; the top ten carry 15% to 20%. Sequencing used cultured PBMCs, obtained from culture after CMV antigen stimulation. The sequence was collected from a human donor in good health (CMV status not recorded). Some clones in this sample may be carry-over from other donors' samples. The V call is TRBV20-1, the J call TRBJ2-1, with 12 bases lining up with TRBD2. For the CDR3, the DNA is TGCAGTGCTAGAGTTCGGCTAGCGGGAGGGAGGGATGAGCAGTTCTTC. This codes for CSARVRLAGGRDEQFF.